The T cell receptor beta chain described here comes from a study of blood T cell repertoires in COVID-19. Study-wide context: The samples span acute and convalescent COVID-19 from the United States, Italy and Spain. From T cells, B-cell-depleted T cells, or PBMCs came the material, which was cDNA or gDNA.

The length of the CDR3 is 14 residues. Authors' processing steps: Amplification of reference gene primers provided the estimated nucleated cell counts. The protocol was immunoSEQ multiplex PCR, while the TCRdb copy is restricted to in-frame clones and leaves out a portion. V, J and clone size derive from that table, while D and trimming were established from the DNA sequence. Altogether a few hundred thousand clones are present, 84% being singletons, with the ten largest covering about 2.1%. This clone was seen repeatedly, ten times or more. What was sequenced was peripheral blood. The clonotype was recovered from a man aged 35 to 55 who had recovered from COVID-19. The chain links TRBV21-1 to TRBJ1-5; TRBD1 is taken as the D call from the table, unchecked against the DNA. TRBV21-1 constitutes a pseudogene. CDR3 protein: CASSKGQGGQPQHF. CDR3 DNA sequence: TGTGCCAGCAGCAAGGGACAGGGCGGTCAGCCCCAGCATTTT.